Here is one TCR beta chain with its context. Many counts were recorded for this clonotype. Its cognate antigen has yet to be identified. Base qualities were left out, and no much larger clone turns up one base away. Library prep was done by PCR. TCRdb lists the instrument as Illumina HiSeq 2500. TCR libraries were prepared with molecular barcoding, using unique molecular identifiers to normalize TCRbeta repertoire quantification. TCRdb reprocessed the public reads (quality trimming at Q25 with fastp, clone calling with MiXCR) and kept in-frame beta chains. Here each entry gathers all rows of one CDR3 protein and keeps the most common genes and DNA. The sample includes 7,500 to 9,500 distinct CDR3 sequences, with about 32% observed a single time. The top ten clones comprise around 2% of the sample. Trimming costs V 3 bases and J 7 bases, and their ends lie 12 bases apart. The germline V gene supplies CDR1 SGHNT and CDR2 YENEEA. From the cysteine through the phenylalanine, the CDR3 covers 13 amino acids. Just the 39-base CDR3 DNA is kept, in frame starting at base 1.

The data were taken from a study of T-cell reconstitution after alpha-beta-depleted transplantation in children (TCRdb year 2016). Background on the whole study: Using TCR repertoire profiling, the study followed T-cell immune reconstitution in a quantitative way in children after TCRalphabeta/CD19-depleted allogeneic hematopoietic cell transplantation. Overall results and qualifications from the work: In some patients, high TCRbeta diversity at day 60 was attributed to recipient T cells and intrathymic progenitors that had survived conditioning. Apparently early alphabetaT-cell count recovery about two months after transplant reportedly relied on only several hundred rapidly expanded clones derived from non-depleted graft cells. Over the following months the frequencies of hyperexpanded clones went down, and after one year T-cell counts and TCRbeta diversity were mostly credited to newly produced T cells.

The time point label corresponds to: day 60 (about 2 months) after transplantation. The treatment or condition label, read with the paper, signifies: allogeneic hematopoietic cell transplantation with graft depleted of TCRalphabeta T cells and CD19 B cells. TCRalphabeta/CD19-depleted allogeneic hematopoietic cell grafts were given to the transplant recipients, all of whom were children. The source was peripheral blood, collected 60 days after TCRalphabeta/CD19-depleted stem cell transplant. The source is a boy under three years old who had a stem cell transplant for SCID, so the T cells may come from the graft donor. The chain is encoded by TRBV11-3 joined to TRBJ1-2; TRBD1 could be the D gene, as 6 bases match. The nucleotide sequence is TGTGCCAGCAGCTTGCGGGGGGCACGTGGCTACACCTTC. This translates into CASSLRGARGYTF.